Shown below are 17 T cell receptor beta chains from a single sample sequenced in a study of cytomegalovirus exposure and HLA in healthy donors. It was with 60 Vbeta and 13 Jbeta primers that the PCR ran. Sequenced by immunoSEQ multiplex PCR; TCRdb stores in-frame clones only, minus some. The sample has about 140,000 clones, 60% to 85% seen once. Sequencing input: PBMCs. Receptors were obtained from a man in his forties or fifties in good health and CMV-seronegative.

The rearrangement uses TRBV5-1 and TRBJ2-2; 7 bases are shared with TRBD2. The CDR3 loop spans 16 amino acids. Germline loops: CDR1 SGHRS, CDR2 YFSETQ. The J segment lost 6 bases and the V segment lost 0 bases, leaving 8 bases of the junction unmatched. The CDR3 nucleotides read TGCGCCAGCAGCTTGGAGTTCGGGACTATTTCCGGGGAGCTGTTTTTT. Protein sequence: CASSLEFGTISGELFF.

The chain employs TRBV28 and TRBJ2-3; TRBD2 agrees at 12 bases. The CDR3 runs to 19 residues. The germline gives CDR1 MDHEN, CDR2 SYDVKM. With V trimmed by 3 bases and J by 0 bases, 10 bases remained unmatched. The DNA of the CDR3 is TGTGCCAGCAGTTTTCTAGCGGGGGGGGAATACTCTAGCACAGATACGCAGTATTTT. This encodes CASSFLAGGEYSSTDTQYF.

In this sample, this clone turned up a few times. The chain carries TRBV6-1 and TRBJ1-2; D ambiguous. The CDR3 has 13 residues. Germline lookup yields CDR1 MNHNS and CDR2 SASEGT. The V and J ends lost 10 bases and 6 bases respectively, with 18 bases between them. The CDR3 coding sequence is TGTGCCACCACCTACTACCCATTGGATGGCTACACCTTC. It yields the protein CATTYYPLDGYTF.

V and J are TRBV19 and TRBJ1-5; D gene ambiguous. V was shortened by 3 bases and J by 0 bases, with 9 bases between the two germline ends. Per germline, CDR1 LNHDA and CDR2 SQIVND (reference sequence). This CDR3 region has 15 residues. DNA of the CDR3: TGTGCCAGTAGTATTTCCAGTTATAGCAATCAGCCCCAGCATTTT. Protein sequence: CASSISSYSNQPQHF.

This clone was counted a few times. The V gene is TRBV5-6, the J gene TRBJ1-1; D unclear. The CDR3 is made up of 12 amino acids. V gave up 2 bases and J gave up 8 bases, with 10 bases separating them. The germline gives CDR1 SGHDT, CDR2 YYEEEE. CDR3 nucleotides: TGTGCCAGCAGCTTCGTTACCGAGGAAGCTTTCTTT. Translated, it gives CASSFVTEEAFF. Based on the CDR3 plus reference TRBV5-6 and TRBJ1-1, the full variable domain is DAGVTQSPTHLIKTRGQQVTLRCSPKSGHDTVSWYQQALGQGPQFIFQYYEEEERQRGNFPDRFSGHQFPNYSSELNVNALLLGDSALYLCASSFVTEEAFFGQGTRLTVV.

The rearrangement links TRBV7-9 to TRBJ2-3, with TRBD2 identical over 7 bases. This CDR3 has 15 amino acids. Germline assignment: CDR1 SEHNR and CDR2 FQNEAQ (reference sequence). V gave up 3 bases and J gave up 4 bases; unmatched junction bases: 7. CDR3 residues: CASSFGTGGPDTQYF. CDR3 DNA: TGTGCCAGCAGCTTCGGTACGGGGGGACCAGATACGCAGTATTTT.

The chain joins TRBV29-1 to TRBJ2-3; 10 positions match TRBD1. Germline V gene data show CDR1 as SQVTM and CDR2 as ANQGSEA. This CDR3 region has 14 residues. Losses at the gene ends were 6 bases for V and 3 bases for J; bases not matched to a gene: 6. The CDR3 loop reads CSVAGQGGTDTQYF. For the CDR3, the DNA is TGCAGCGTGGCAGGACAGGGGGGGACAGATACGCAGTATTTT.

This clone occurred a few times. The chain has TRBV10-3 and TRBJ2-3; the match to TRBD1 covers 9 bases. The V and J ends lost 0 bases and 4 bases, in that order; junction bases with no gene match: 11. The CDR3 is 18 amino acids. Germline V gives CDR1 ENHRY, CDR2 SYGVKD. CDR3 residues: CAISESTGQGRIADTQYF. The CDR3 bases are TGTGCCATCAGTGAGTCGACGGGACAGGGAAGGATTGCAGATACGCAGTATTTT.

This chain links TRBV28 with TRBJ2-3; 11 bases are shared with TRBD2. In germline, CDR1 is MDHEN, CDR2 SYDVKM. CDR3 length equals 14 residues. The V and J ends lost 11 bases and 0 bases, in that order; junction bases with no gene match: 4. For the CDR3, the DNA is TGTGCCTCCATAGCGGGAGGGAGCACAGATACGCAGTATTTT. This translates into CASIAGGSTDTQYF.

The genes are TRBV7-3 and TRBJ2-5; D remains unclear. Trimming took 1 base from V and 5 from J, leaving 8 bases between them. This CDR3 is 13 amino acids long. Per the germline V gene, CDR1 is SGHTA and CDR2 is FQGTGA. Written as DNA, the CDR3 is TGTGCCAGCAGCTTAAATATCGGGGAGACCCAGTACTTC. Protein product: CASSLNIGETQYF.

The genes are TRBV19 and TRBJ2-7; 13 nucleotides match TRBD2. The CDR3 contains 15 residues. Trimming cost V 5 bases and J 4 bases; bases outside gene matches: 5. In germline, CDR1 is LNHDA, CDR2 SQIVND (reference sequence). The CDR3 is CASSAGLAGTYEQYF. The CDR3, as DNA: TGTGCCAGTAGTGCGGGACTAGCGGGGACGTACGAGCAGTACTTC.

The CDR3 nucleotides are TGTGCCAGCAGCAAGACAGAGAGCTACGAGCAGTACTTC. This sequence encodes CASSKTESYEQYF. V usage is TRBV6-5 and J usage is TRBJ2-7; TRBD1 might be the D (5 bases). The CDR3 contains 13 residues. Germline V gene lookup returns CDR1 MNHEY and CDR2 SVGAGI. The germline V and J ends were trimmed by 6 bases and 3 bases, with 12 bases remaining between them.

The chain is built from TRBV2 and TRBJ2-5, with D possibly being TRBD2 (5 bases). The CDR3 has 13 amino acids. Germline assignment: CDR1 SNHLY and CDR2 FYNNEI. V gave up 7 bases and J gave up 2 bases, with 11 bases separating them. The CDR3 here is CASTEGRQETQYF. CDR3 nucleotides: TGTGCCAGCACCGAGGGTCGGCAAGAGACCCAGTACTTC. Full variable domain (remainder filled in from reference TRBV2 and TRBJ2-5): EPEVTQTPSHQVTQMGQEVILRCVPISNHLYFYWYRQILGQKVEFLVSFYNNEISEKSEIFDDQFSVERPDGSNFTLKIRSTKLEDSAMYFCASTEGRQETQYFGPGTRLLVL.

The CDR3 reads CASSFGQGLGETQYF. DNA for the CDR3: TGTGCCAGCAGCTTCGGCCAGGGGTTGGGGGAGACCCAGTACTTC. The chain combines TRBV7-2 with TRBJ2-5, with D maybe TRBD1 (6 bases). Germline V CDR1 and CDR2: SGHTA, FQGNSA. The CDR3 contains 15 residues. Trimming took off 3 bases at V and 5 bases at J, with 16 bases between the two ends.

This chain uses TRBV7-2 with TRBJ1-1; D perhaps matches TRBD1 (5 bases). The CDR3 has 16 amino acids. V was trimmed by 2 bases and J by 1 base, leaving 14 bases between them. Germline CDR1 SGHTA, CDR2 FQGNSA. CDR3 sequence reads: CASSLLGGETNTEAFF. CDR3 bases: TGTGCCAGCAGCTTACTGGGGGGGGAGACGAACACTGAAGCTTTCTTT.

A note on this clone: A read error may account for a junction end that differs from germline. The V call is TRBV27, the J call TRBJ2-4; the match to TRBD1 covers 7 bases. The germline gives CDR1 MNHEY, CDR2 SMNVEV (reference sequence). The CDR3 loop spans 20 amino acids. This chain's CDR3 is CASSLPTGKKTTLAKNSQYF. CDR3 sequence (DNA): TGTGCCAGCAGTTTGCCGACAGGGAAAAAAACAACTCTAGCCAAAAACAGTCAGTACTTC.

Only a few counts were recorded for this clone. This chain connects TRBV6-5 to TRBJ2-7, with 13 bases fitting TRBD2. This CDR3 is built from 15 residues. Per germline, CDR1 MNHEY and CDR2 SVGAGI. V lost 4 bases and J lost 6; bases outside the gene matches: 6. CDR3 bases: TGTGCCAGCAGTTCCGGACTAGCGGGAGTTAGCGAGCAGTACTTC. Residues: CASSSGLAGVSEQYF.